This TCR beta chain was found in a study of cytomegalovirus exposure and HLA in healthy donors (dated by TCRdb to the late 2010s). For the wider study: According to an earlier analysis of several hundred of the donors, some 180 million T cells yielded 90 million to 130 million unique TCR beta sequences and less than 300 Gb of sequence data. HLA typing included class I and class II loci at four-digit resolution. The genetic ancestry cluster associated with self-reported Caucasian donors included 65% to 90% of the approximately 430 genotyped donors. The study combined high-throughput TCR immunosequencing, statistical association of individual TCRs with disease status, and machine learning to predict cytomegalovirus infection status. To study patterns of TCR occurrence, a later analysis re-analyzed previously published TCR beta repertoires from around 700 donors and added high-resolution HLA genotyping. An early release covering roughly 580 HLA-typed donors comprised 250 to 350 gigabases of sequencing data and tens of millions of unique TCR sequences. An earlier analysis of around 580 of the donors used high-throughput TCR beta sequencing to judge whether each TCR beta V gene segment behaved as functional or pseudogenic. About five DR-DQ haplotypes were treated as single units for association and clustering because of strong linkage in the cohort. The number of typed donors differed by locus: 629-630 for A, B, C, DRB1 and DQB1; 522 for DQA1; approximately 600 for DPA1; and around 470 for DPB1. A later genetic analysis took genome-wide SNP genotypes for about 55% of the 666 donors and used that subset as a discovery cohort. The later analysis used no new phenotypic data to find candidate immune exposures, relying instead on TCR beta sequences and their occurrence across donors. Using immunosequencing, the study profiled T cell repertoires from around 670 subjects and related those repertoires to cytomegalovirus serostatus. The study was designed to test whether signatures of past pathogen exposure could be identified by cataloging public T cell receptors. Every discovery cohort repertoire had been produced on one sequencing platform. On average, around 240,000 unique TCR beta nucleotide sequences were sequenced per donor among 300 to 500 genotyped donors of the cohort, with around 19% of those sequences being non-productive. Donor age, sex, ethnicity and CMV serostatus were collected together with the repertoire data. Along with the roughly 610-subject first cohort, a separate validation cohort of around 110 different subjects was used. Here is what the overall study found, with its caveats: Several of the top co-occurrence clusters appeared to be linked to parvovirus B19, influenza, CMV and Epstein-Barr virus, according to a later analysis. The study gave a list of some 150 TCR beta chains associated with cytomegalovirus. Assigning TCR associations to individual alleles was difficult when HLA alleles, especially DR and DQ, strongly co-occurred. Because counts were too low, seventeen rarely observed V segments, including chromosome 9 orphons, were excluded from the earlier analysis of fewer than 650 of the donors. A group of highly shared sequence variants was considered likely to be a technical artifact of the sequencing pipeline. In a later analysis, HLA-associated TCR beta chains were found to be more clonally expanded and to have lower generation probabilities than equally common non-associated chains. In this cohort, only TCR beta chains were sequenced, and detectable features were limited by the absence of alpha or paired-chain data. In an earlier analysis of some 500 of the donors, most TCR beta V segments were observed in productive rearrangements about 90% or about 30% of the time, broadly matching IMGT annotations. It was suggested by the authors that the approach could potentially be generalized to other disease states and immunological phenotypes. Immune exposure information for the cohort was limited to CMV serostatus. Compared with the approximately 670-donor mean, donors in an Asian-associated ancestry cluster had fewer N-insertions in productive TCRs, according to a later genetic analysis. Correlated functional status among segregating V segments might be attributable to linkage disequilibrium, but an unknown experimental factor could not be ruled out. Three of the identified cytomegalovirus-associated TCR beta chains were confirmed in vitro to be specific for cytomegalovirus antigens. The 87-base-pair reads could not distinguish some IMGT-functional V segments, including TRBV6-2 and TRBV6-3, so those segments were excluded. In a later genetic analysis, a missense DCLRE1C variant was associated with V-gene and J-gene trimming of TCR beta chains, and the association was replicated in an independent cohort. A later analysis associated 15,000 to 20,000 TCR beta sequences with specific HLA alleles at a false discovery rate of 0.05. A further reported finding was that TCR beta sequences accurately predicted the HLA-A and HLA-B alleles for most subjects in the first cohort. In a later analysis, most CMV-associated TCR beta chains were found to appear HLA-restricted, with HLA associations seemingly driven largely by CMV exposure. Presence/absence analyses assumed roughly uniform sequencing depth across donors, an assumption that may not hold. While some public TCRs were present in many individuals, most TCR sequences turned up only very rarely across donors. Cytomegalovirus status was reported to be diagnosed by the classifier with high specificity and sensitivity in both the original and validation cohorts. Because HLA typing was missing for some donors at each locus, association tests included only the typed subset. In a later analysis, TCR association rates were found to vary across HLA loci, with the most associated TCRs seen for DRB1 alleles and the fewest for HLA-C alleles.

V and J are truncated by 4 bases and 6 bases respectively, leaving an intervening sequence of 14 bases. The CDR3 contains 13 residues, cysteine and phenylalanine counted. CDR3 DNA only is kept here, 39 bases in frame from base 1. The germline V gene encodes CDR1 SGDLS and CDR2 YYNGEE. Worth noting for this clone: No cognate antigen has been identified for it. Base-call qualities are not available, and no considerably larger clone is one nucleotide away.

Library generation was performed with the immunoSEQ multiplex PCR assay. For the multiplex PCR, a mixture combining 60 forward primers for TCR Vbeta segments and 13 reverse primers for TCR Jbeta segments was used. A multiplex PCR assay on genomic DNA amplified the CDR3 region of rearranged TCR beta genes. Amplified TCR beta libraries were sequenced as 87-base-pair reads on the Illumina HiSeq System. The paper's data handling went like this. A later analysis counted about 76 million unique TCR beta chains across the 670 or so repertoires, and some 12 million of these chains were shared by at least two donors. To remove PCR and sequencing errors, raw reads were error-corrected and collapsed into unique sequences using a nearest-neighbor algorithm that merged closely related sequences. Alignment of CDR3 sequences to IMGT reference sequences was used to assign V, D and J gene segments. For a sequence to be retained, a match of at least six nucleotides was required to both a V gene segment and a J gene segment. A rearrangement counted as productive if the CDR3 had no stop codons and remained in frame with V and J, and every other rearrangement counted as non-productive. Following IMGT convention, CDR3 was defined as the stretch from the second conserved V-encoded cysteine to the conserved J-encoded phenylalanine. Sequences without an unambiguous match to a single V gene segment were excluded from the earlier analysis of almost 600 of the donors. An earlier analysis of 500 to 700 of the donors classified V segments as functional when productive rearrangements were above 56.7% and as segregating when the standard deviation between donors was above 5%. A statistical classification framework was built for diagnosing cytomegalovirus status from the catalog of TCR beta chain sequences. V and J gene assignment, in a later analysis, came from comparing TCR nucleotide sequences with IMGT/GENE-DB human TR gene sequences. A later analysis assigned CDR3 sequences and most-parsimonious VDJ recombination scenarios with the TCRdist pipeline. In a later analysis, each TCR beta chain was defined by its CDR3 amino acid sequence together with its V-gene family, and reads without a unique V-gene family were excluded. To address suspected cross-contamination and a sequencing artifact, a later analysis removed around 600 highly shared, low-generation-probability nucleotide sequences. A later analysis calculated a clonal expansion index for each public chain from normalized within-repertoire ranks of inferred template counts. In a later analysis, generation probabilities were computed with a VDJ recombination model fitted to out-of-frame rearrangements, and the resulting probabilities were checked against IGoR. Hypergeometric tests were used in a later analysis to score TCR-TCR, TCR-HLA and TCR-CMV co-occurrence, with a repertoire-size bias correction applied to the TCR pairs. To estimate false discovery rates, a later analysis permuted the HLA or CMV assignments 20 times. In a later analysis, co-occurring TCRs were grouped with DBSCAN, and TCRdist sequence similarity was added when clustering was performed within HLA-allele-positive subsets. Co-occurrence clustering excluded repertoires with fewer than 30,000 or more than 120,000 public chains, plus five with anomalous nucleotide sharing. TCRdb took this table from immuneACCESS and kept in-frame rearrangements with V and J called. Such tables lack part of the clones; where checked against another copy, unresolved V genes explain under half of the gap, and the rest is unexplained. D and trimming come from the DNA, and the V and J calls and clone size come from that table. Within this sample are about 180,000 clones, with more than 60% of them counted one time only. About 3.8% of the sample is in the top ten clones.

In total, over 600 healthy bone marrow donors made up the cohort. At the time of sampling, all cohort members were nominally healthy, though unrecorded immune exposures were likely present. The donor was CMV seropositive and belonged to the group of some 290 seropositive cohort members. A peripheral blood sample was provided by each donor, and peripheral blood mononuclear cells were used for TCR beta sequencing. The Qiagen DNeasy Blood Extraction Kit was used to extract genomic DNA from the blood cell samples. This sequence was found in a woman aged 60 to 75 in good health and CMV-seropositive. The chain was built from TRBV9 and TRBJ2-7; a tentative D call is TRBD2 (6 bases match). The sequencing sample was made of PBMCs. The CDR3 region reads CASSITSSSEQYF. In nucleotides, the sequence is TGTGCCAGCAGCATCACTAGCTCGAGCGAGCAGTACTTC.